This passage covers 30 T cell receptor beta chains from one sample sequenced in a study of blood T cell repertoires in COVID-19. Repertoires were generated with immunoSEQ multiplex PCR, while TCRdb's copy carries only in-frame clones and drops some. The sample includes under 300,000 clones, 75% to 85% of them seen just once. Sequencing was carried out using peripheral blood. The source of these receptors is a man in his forties who had recovered from COVID-19.

The chain combines TRBV27 with TRBJ2-3, with a tentative D call TRBD2 (5 bases). The CDR3 runs to 16 residues. Trimming removed 5 bases from V and 4 bases from J, with 19 bases in between. Per germline, CDR1 MNHEY and CDR2 SMNVEV (reference sequence). The CDR3 sequence: CASSRTLGGSPDTQYF. The DNA of the CDR3 is TGTGCCAGCAGTCGAACTCTAGGAGGCAGCCCAGATACGCAGTATTTT.

The genes are TRBV10-3 and TRBJ2-2; 9 bases agree with TRBD1. The CDR3 is 15 amino acids. In germline, CDR1 is ENHRY, CDR2 SYGVKD. Unmatched junction bases numbered 3, after V lost 6 bases and J lost 1 base. The CDR3 sequence: CAIRGDRENTGELFF. The CDR3 bases are TGTGCCATCAGGGGGGACAGGGAGAACACCGGGGAGCTGTTTTTT.

The V gene is TRBV9, the J gene TRBJ2-2, with 8 bases identical to TRBD2. Germline V lookup: CDR1 SGDLS, CDR2 YYNGEE. The CDR3 totals 15 residues. Trimming at V came to 2 bases and at J to 1 base, leaving 1 base not matched to a gene. For the CDR3, the DNA is TGTGCCAGCAGCGTTGCGGGAGGGAACACCGGGGAGCTGTTTTTT. Translating it yields CASSVAGGNTGELFF. The whole variable domain, filled in from reference TRBV9 and TRBJ2-2, reads DSGVTQTPKHLITATGQRVTLRCSPRSGDLSVYWYQQSLDQGLQFLIQYYNGEERAKGNILERFSAQQFPDLHSELNLSSLELGDSALYFCASSVAGGNTGELFFGEGSRLTVL.

J is TRBJ2-1 and V is TRBV19, with TRBD2 matching over 13 bases. Germline-derived CDR1 and CDR2 are LNHDA and SQIVND (reference sequence). J lost 13 bases, V lost 5 bases, and 17 bases had no gene match. This CDR3 comprises 17 residues. In nucleotides, the CDR3 is TGTGCCAGTAGTGTTATTCCCCGGGGACTAGCGGGATTCCCTCAGTTCTTC. This gives the protein CASSVIPRGLAGFPQFF.

CDR3 sequence: CASRQVAFNEQFF. The CDR3 coding sequence is TGTGCCAGCAGACAGGTTGCTTTTAATGAGCAGTTCTTC. The J gene is TRBJ2-1, the V gene TRBV5-4, with a tentative D call TRBD1 (5 bases). This CDR3 contains 13 residues. V was trimmed by 5 bases and J by 7 bases, leaving 13 bases between them. Germline loops: CDR1 SGHNT, CDR2 YYREEE (reference sequence).

The rearrangement joins TRBV3-1 (or the pseudogene TRBV3-2) to TRBJ2-1, with 11 bases lining up with TRBD2. Germline V gene lookup returns CDR1 LGHDT and CDR2 YNNKEL (reference sequence). This CDR3 contains 18 residues. Losses at the gene ends were 1 base for V and 7 bases for J; bases not matched to a gene: 12. This CDR3 reads CASSQGLAGGTLWNEQFF. In DNA form, the CDR3 reads TGTGCCAGCAGCCAAGGCTTAGCGGGGGGGACCCTTTGGAATGAGCAGTTCTTC.

The V gene is TRBV6-5, the J gene TRBJ2-4; TRBD1 aligns across 8 bases. This CDR3 is built from 15 residues. The V gene's germline CDR1 is MNHEY and CDR2 SVGAGI. V dropped 0 bases and J dropped 6; count of bases not matched to a gene: 4. CDR3 sequence reads: CASSYSQGAGNIQYF. CDR3 nucleotide sequence: TGTGCCAGCAGTTACTCTCAGGGGGCGGGAAACATTCAGTACTTC.

The V and J genes are TRBV19 and TRBJ1-3; the D is unclear. The ends were cut back, 5 bases at V and 0 bases at J, with 14 bases in the middle. The germline gives CDR1 LNHDA, CDR2 SQIVND (reference sequence). CDR3 length: 16 residues. CDR3 loop: CASSSVSGHSGNTIYF. CDR3 nucleotide sequence: TGTGCCAGTAGTTCCGTGTCCGGTCACTCTGGAAACACCATATATTTT. Together with reference TRBV19 and TRBJ1-3, the CDR3 gives the full variable domain: DGGITQSPKYLFRKEGQNVTLSCEQNLNHDAMYWYRQDPGQGLRLIYYSQIVNDFQKGDIAEGYSVSREKKESFPLTVTSAQKNPTAFYLCASSSVSGHSGNTIYFGEGSWLTVV.

Concerning this clone itself: This CDR3 is also generated by other DNA sequences in the sample. The gene calls are TRBV19 and TRBJ1-3, with D possibly matching TRBD1 (5 bases). Germline assignment: CDR1 LNHDA and CDR2 SQIVND (reference sequence). CDR3 size: 13 residues. V shed 3 bases and J shed 4 bases, with 7 bases lying between them. The CDR3 nucleotides are TGTGCCAGTAGTATCGACAGAGGAAACACCATATATTTT. Its translation is CASSIDRGNTIYF.

About this clone: Mismatch with germline at one junction end may stem from a read error. The rearrangement joins TRBV12-5 to TRBJ2-7, with 9 positions matching TRBD1. Looked up from germline, CDR1 is LGHNT and CDR2 is FRNRAP. The CDR3 runs to 15 residues. This CDR3 reads CASGLTDRGSSEQYF. The CDR3 nucleotides read TGTGCTAGTGGTTTGACTGACAGGGGGTCCTCCGAGCAGTACTTC.

This clone has only one observation. The CDR3 DNA reads TGTGCCAGCAGCTTAGTGTCAGGGGTGACTGAAGCTTTCTTT. Its protein product is CASSLVSGVTEAFF. V is TRBV7-2 and J is TRBJ1-1; TRBD1 is a possible D gene (6 bases). The CDR3 is 14 residues long. Trimming took 1 base from V and 5 from J, leaving 11 bases between them. Germline V gene data show CDR1 as SGHTA and CDR2 as FQGNSA.

The chain is built from TRBV7-2 and TRBJ1-1; no clear D. V was cut by 3 bases and J by 2 bases, with 7 bases left in between. Per germline, CDR1 SGHTA and CDR2 FQGNSA. The CDR3 has 13 amino acids. DNA for the CDR3: TGTGCCAGCAGCTTGGTCGGTAACACTGAAGCTTTCTTT. Its translation is CASSLVGNTEAFF.

This chain links TRBV9 with TRBJ1-1, with a weak D call TRBD1 (6 bases). Germline V CDR1 and CDR2: SGDLS, YYNGEE. V lost 3 bases and J 6 bases, leaving 12 bases between the germline ends. This CDR3 is built from 13 residues. CDR3: CASSDLRQAEAFF. The CDR3 DNA follows: TGTGCCAGCAGCGACCTCCGACAGGCTGAAGCTTTCTTT.

The rearrangement joins TRBV5-5 to TRBJ1-2; 11 nucleotides line up with TRBD1. This CDR3 contains 15 residues. Germline CDR1 SGHKS, CDR2 YYEKEE (reference sequence). V shed 4 bases, J shed 2 bases, and the junction held 4 bases outside the gene matches. The CDR3 region has the DNA TGTGCCAGCAGCCTGTGGGACAGGGGGAACTATGGCTACACCTTC. It is translated as CASSLWDRGNYGYTF. Full variable domain (remainder filled in from reference TRBV5-5 and TRBJ1-2): DAGVTQSPTHLIKTRGQQVTLRCSPISGHKSVSWYQQVLGQGPQFIFQYYEKEERGRGNFPDRFSARQFPNYSSELNVNALLLGDSALYLCASSLWDRGNYGYTFGSGTRLTVV.

This clone was seen only a few times. This chain joins TRBV5-5 and TRBJ2-3, with 8 bases lining up with TRBD1. From germline, CDR1 is SGHKS and CDR2 YYEKEE (reference sequence). This CDR3 has 14 amino acids. Unmatched junction bases numbered 8, after V lost 9 bases and J lost 2 bases. The CDR3 reads CATDHRGFTDTQYF. CDR3 sequence (DNA): TGTGCCACCGACCACAGGGGGTTCACAGATACGCAGTATTTT.

The J gene is TRBJ1-1, the V gene TRBV6-5; no definite D call. The CDR3 length is 13 residues. The germline V gene has CDR1 MNHEY and CDR2 SVGAGI. V lost 8 bases to trimming and J lost 6 bases, with 16 bases between them. CDR3 bases: TGTGCCAGCCGTAGAGACAATCTCGCTGAAGCTTTCTTT. It yields the protein CASRRDNLAEAFF.

J is TRBJ1-4 and V is TRBV5-4; 8 bases map to TRBD1. The CDR3 loop spans 14 amino acids. From germline, CDR1 is SGHNT and CDR2 YYREEE (reference sequence). J lost 6 bases, V lost 7 bases, and 8 bases had no gene match. CDR3 loop: CASLTQGEDEKLFF. The CDR3 DNA follows: TGTGCCAGCTTGACACAGGGGGAGGATGAAAAACTGTTTTTT.

The chain couples TRBV6-6 to TRBJ1-2, with D possibly matching TRBD1 (6 bases). Germline assignment: CDR1 MNHNY and CDR2 SVGAGI (reference sequence). The CDR3 consists of 13 residues. V was shortened by 2 bases and J by 5 bases, with 9 bases between the two germline ends. The CDR3 region has the DNA TGTGCCAGCAGTTACACAGGGAATTATGGCTACACCTTC. This gives the protein CASSYTGNYGYTF.

This clone was seen a handful of times. The J gene is TRBJ1-3, the V gene TRBV18; D remains unclear. The V end was cut by 2 bases, the J end by 7 bases, with 12 bases between. The CDR3 runs 14 residues. CDR1 and CDR2 from the germline V gene are KGHSH and LQKENI. The CDR3 sequence: CASSPSSVRNTIYF. CDR3 DNA sequence: TGTGCCAGCTCACCATCGTCAGTCCGCAACACCATATATTTT.

J is TRBJ2-3 and V is TRBV7-9; D is uncertain. Deletions cut 1 base from V and 6 bases from J, with 11 bases between. CDR3 length: 14 residues. Germline loops: CDR1 SEHNR, CDR2 FQNEAQ (reference sequence). CDR3 in DNA: TGTGCCAGCAGCTTAGATGGTGCTACTGATACGCAGTATTTT. Amino acid sequence: CASSLDGATDTQYF.

The chain employs TRBV30 and TRBJ1-2; weak D call: TRBD1 (5 bases). This CDR3 contains 16 residues. V lost 3 bases, J lost 5 bases, and 22 bases lay in between. CDR1 is GTSNPN and CDR2 is SVGIG in the germline V gene (reference sequence). This CDR3 reads CAWSAEKTGTGYGYTF. For the CDR3, the DNA is TGTGCCTGGAGCGCCGAAAAGACCGGGACTGGTTATGGCTACACCTTC.

In nucleotides, the CDR3 is TGTGCCATCAGTGGGGGGGTCTACAATGAGCAGTTCTTC. Amino acid sequence: CAISGGVYNEQFF. The chain combines TRBV10-3 with TRBJ2-1; TRBD2 is a possible D gene (6 bases). The CDR3 is 13 amino acids. Trimming removed 4 bases from V and 3 bases from J, with 7 bases in between. The germline V gene encodes CDR1 ENHRY and CDR2 SYGVKD.

The chain employs TRBV7-2 and TRBJ2-7; D gene ambiguous. CDR1 is SGHTA, CDR2 FQGNSA, per germline. Between the trimmed V and J ends, which lost 4 bases and 3 bases, there was a span of 10 bases. CDR3 size: 13 residues. The CDR3 region has the DNA TGTGCCAGCAGCTCCGCAGCGTTCTACGAGCAGTACTTC. This sequence encodes CASSSAAFYEQYF.

The rearrangement links TRBV3-1 (or the pseudogene TRBV3-2) to TRBJ2-1; maybe TRBD2 (6 bases). V was cut by 4 bases and J by 3 bases, with 16 bases left in between. CDR1 and CDR2 (germline): LGHDT, YNNKEL (reference sequence). The CDR3 totals 16 residues. CDR3 in DNA: TGTGCCAGCAGCCCCCGAACGGCTAGCGACTACAATGAGCAGTTCTTC. As protein: CASSPRTASDYNEQFF.

This clone has only a few counts. The gene calls are TRBV7-2 and TRBJ2-3; D is possibly TRBD1 (5 bases). The V gene lost 1 base and the J gene lost 0 bases, with 11 bases spanning the gap. The CDR3 length is 16 residues. Germline CDR1 and CDR2: SGHTA and FQGNSA. DNA of the CDR3: TGTGCCAGCAGCTTAGGCTTACAGGCCAGCACAGATACGCAGTATTTT. As protein: CASSLGLQASTDTQYF.

The chain couples TRBV7-2 to TRBJ1-4; D is undetermined. The V end was cut by 1 base, the J end by 8 bases, with 17 bases between. Germline V gene sequence: CDR1 SGHTA, CDR2 FQGNSA. This CDR3 contains 16 residues. The CDR3 here is CASSLEAGLGREKLFF. DNA for the CDR3: TGTGCCAGCAGCTTAGAGGCCGGGCTAGGGAGAGAAAAACTGTTTTTT.

The V gene is TRBV5-1, the J gene TRBJ2-7, with TRBD1 matching over 8 bases. The CDR3 consists of 15 residues. V was clipped by 2 bases and J by 0 bases; unmatched bases: 4. CDR1 and CDR2 (germline): SGHRS, YFSETQ. The CDR3 coding sequence is TGCGCCAGCAGCTTAGGGACAGGCTCCTCCTACGAGCAGTACTTC. Translated, it gives CASSLGTGSSYEQYF.

This clone was counted a few times. The chain combines TRBV7-2 with TRBJ1-4; a weak D match, TRBD1 (5 bases). This CDR3 contains 17 residues. Germline V gives CDR1 SGHTA, CDR2 FQGNSA. Trimming removed 2 bases from V and 0 bases from J, with 13 bases in between. Here the CDR3 reads CASSLWQGYATNEKLFF. In nucleotides, the CDR3 is TGTGCCAGCAGCTTATGGCAGGGCTATGCAACTAATGAAAAACTGTTTTTT.

The CDR3: CASSDSGQWEETQYF. In DNA, the CDR3 is TGTGCCAGCAGTGACTCAGGGCAGTGGGAAGAGACCCAGTACTTC. This chain connects TRBV25-1 to TRBJ2-5; perhaps TRBD1 as D (5 bases). The CDR3 is 15 amino acids. Trimming removed 3 bases from V and 3 bases from J, with 14 bases in between. CDR1 is MGHDK and CDR2 is SYGVNS in the germline V gene.

The gene calls are TRBV6-2 or TRBV6-3 and TRBJ2-2, with D perhaps matching TRBD2 (6 bases). The CDR3 sequence is 14 residues long. Germline-derived CDR1 and CDR2 are MNHEY and SVGEGT. V shed 5 bases and J shed 1 base, with 8 bases lying between them. The CDR3 sequence is CASSGTVNTGELFF. For the CDR3, the DNA is TGTGCCAGCAGTGGGACTGTGAACACCGGGGAGCTGTTTTTT.